This TCR beta chain comes out of a study of neurological immune-mediated disorders. TCRdb redid the calling of the 5' RACE reads with MiXCR, one entry per CDR3 protein. The sample consists of approximately 100,000 distinct CDR3 sequences, 3.5% of them appearing once. This CDR3 contains 16 residues. Trimming left V 0 bases short and J 5 bases short, with 17 bases between. The germline gives CDR1 SGHRS, CDR2 YFSETQ. This clonotype was seen repeatedly, ten times or more. This clonotype was sampled from a woman in her late teens or twenties with multiple sclerosis. This chain connects TRBV5-1 to TRBJ2-5; D gene unclear. Sequencing input: PBMCs. CDR3 DNA sequence: TGCGCCAGCAGCTTGGTGGGCAGCCCCATGGGGGAGACCCAGTACTTC. It yields the protein CASSLVGSPMGETQYF.